This TCR beta chain is from a study of blood T cell repertoires in COVID-19. Across the whole study: PBMCs, B-cell-depleted T cells, or T cells provided the cDNA or gDNA that made up the material.

CDR3 size: 14 residues. V dropped 2 bases and J dropped 4 bases, with 13 bases sitting between them. The germline V gene has CDR1 SGDLS and CDR2 YYNGEE. As originally analysed: Amplifying reference gene primers gave estimates of nucleated cell counts. Profiled with immunoSEQ multiplex PCR; TCRdb holds only in-frame clones, not every one. That table is the source of V, J and clone size, and D and trimming were worked out from the DNA. This sample has 150,000 to 200,000 clones, with roughly 87% found just once. The sequencing input was peripheral blood. The receptor was derived from a woman in her 70s with COVID-19, enrolled during active disease. The chain is built from TRBV9 and TRBJ2-7, with D unclear. CDR3 protein: CASSVSPVGYEQYF. In DNA form, the CDR3 reads TGTGCCAGCAGCGTTTCCCCGGTCGGGTACGAGCAGTACTTC.